This paragraph covers one T cell receptor (beta chain) sequence. The junction does not match germline at one end; this may be a read error. This record comes from a study of blood T cell repertoires in COVID-19. Study in general: Nucleic acid was either cDNA or gDNA, and it came from T cells, B-cell-depleted T cells, or PBMCs.

This CDR3 region has 11 residues. From germline, CDR1 is DFQATT and CDR2 SNEGSKA (reference sequence). How the authors handled the data: Reference gene primer amplification gave nucleated cell count estimates. Some clones are missing from TCRdb's copy, which holds only in-frame ones; the method was immunoSEQ multiplex PCR. That table gives V, J and clone size, and the DNA gave D and trimming. The profile shows under 200,000 clones, 82% of them singletons. Cohorts were assigned according to the clinical history that participants reported. This TCR was sampled from a woman aged 55 to 70 with acute COVID-19. Sequencing was performed on PBMCs or T cells enriched from blood (not recorded which). This chain uses TRBV20-1 with TRBJ2-1; D is undetermined. The CDR3 nucleotides read TGCAGTGCTCGAGACCTCAATGAGCAGTTCTTC. It encodes CSARDLNEQFF.